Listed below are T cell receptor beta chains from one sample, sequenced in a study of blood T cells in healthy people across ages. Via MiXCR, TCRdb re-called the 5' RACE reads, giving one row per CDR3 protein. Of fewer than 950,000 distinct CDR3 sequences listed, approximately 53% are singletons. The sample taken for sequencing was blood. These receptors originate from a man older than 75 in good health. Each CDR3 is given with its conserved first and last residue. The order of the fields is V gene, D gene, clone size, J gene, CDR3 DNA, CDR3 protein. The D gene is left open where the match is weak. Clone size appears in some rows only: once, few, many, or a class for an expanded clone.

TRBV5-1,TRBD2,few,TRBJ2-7,TGCGCCAGCAGCTTGCGCGCTAGCGGGAGTGGAAGGGGCACTAGCGAGCAGTACTTC,CASSLRASGSGRGTSEQYF
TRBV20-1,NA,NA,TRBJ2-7,TGCAGTGCTAGAAAGGGGGGGGGACTGACCTACGAGCAGTACTTC,CSARKGGGLTYEQYF
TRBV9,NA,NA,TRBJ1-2,TGTGCCAGCAGCGTTCGGCTGGCCCCGGGAGATGGCTACACCTTC,CASSVRLAPGDGYTF
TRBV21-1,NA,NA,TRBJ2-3,TGTGCCAGCAGCCCTCTCGGACTAGCGGCGACAGATACGCAGTATTTT,CASSPLGLAATDTQYF
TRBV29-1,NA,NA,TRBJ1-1,TGCAGCGTTGATGGGGATAACACTGAAGCTTTCTTT,CSVDGDNTEAFF
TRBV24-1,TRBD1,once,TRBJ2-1,TGTGCCACCAGTGATACCGGGACAGGGTGGGATGAGCAGTTCTTC,CATSDTGTGWDEQFF
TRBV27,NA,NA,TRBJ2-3,TGTGCCAGCAGTTTAATGTTCGCAGATACGCAGTATTTT,CASSLMFADTQYF
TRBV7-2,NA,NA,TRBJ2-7,TGTGCCAGCAGCTTAGCCCGGGGTGCCGAGCAGTACTTC,CASSLARGAEQYF
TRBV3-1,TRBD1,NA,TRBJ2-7,TGTGCCAGCAGCCAGGGACAGGTCCTCTCCTACGAGCAGTACTTC,CASSQGQVLSYEQYF
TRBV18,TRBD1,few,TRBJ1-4,TGTGCCAGCTCACCACCACAGGGGGGTAATGAAAAACTGTTTTTT,CASSPPQGGNEKLFF
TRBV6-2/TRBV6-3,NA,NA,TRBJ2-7,TGTGCCAGCAGTTACTACCCAGGGTTTCAATACGAGCAGTACTTC,CASSYYPGFQYEQYF
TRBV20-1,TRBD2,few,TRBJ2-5,TGCAGTGCTGGAGGAGTGACTAGCGGGAGGGCCCTCAGAGAGACCCAGTACTTC,CSAGGVTSGRALRETQYF
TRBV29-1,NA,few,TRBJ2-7,TGCAGCGTTTGGGGGAATGGTGACGAGCAGTACTTC,CSVWGNGDEQYF
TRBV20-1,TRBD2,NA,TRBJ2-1,TGCAGTGCTAGAAAGCTAGCGGGAGTAAACAATGAGCAGTTCTTC,CSARKLAGVNNEQFF
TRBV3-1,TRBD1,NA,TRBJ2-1,TGTGCCAGCAGCCCAGAGGGCAGGGGGCTTGGCAATGAGCAGTTCTTC,CASSPEGRGLGNEQFF
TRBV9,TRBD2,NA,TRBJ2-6,TGTGCCAGCAGCCTTAGCGGGAGTCCGACGGGTGGGGCCAACGTCCTGACTTTC,CASSLSGSPTGGANVLTF